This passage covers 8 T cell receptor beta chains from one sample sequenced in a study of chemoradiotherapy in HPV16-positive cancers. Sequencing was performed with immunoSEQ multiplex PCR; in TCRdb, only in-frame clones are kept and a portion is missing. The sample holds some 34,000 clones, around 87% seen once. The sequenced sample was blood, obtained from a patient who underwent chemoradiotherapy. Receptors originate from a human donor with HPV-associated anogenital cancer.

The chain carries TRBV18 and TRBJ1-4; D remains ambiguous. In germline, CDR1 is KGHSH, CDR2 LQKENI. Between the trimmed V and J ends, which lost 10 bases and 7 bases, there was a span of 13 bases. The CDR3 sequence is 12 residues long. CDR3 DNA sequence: TGTGCCACCGGAGAAGGGTCTGAAAAACTGTTTTTT. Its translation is CATGEGSEKLFF.

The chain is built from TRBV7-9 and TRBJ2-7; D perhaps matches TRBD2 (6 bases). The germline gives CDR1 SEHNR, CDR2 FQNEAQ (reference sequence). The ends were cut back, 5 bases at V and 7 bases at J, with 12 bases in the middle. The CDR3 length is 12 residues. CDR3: CASSLTGEEQYF. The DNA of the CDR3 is TGTGCCAGCAGCCTCACGGGGGAGGAGCAGTACTTC.

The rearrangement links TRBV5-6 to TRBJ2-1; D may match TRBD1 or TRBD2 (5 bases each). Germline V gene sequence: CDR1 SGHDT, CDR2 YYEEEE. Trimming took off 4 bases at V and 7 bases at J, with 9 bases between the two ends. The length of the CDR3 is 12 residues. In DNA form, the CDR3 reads TGTGCCAGCAGCCCGGGGCTGAATGAGCAGTTCTTC. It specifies CASSPGLNEQFF.

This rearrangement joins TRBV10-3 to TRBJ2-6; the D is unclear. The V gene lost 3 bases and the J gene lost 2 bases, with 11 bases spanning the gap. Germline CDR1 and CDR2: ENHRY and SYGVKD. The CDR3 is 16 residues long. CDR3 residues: CAISEVRSTGANVLTF. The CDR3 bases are TGTGCCATCAGTGAAGTCCGGTCCACTGGGGCCAACGTCCTGACTTTC.

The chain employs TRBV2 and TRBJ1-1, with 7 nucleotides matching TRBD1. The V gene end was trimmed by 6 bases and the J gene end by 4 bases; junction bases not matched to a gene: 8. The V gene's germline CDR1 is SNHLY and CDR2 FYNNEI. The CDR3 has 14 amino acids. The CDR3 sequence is CASRQGLESTEAFF. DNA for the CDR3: TGTGCCAGCAGACAGGGGCTTGAGAGCACTGAAGCTTTCTTT.

Written as DNA, the CDR3 is TGTGCCAGGTCCGGGACTAGCAAGTACGAGGATACGCAGTATTTT. Its protein is CARSGTSKYEDTQYF. The rearrangement uses TRBV6-5 and TRBJ2-3, with 9 bases identical to TRBD2. Germline assignment: CDR1 MNHEY and CDR2 SVGAGI. The ends lost 9 bases at V and 6 bases at J; junction bases unmatched: 13. This CDR3 is 15 amino acids long.

CDR3 loop: CASSLVLGGSQPQHF. DNA for the CDR3: TGTGCCAGCAGCTTAGTTTTGGGAGGGAGTCAGCCCCAGCATTTT. The chain is built from TRBV7-2 and TRBJ1-5, with unresolved D. Trimming pared 1 base from V and 6 bases from J, leaving 13 bases between. Germline CDR1 is SGHTA and CDR2 is FQGNSA. The CDR3 totals 15 residues.

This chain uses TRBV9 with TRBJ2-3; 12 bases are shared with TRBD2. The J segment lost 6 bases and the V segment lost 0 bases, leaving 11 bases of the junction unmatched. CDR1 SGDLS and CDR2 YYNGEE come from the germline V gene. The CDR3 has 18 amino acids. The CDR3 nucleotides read TGTGCCAGCAGCGTAGGAGTGTCTAGCGGGGGGGCAGGGGATACGCAGTATTTT. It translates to CASSVGVSSGGAGDTQYF.